This T cell receptor beta chain was sequenced during a study of beta chain features in type 1 diabetes. Expressed TCRB transcripts were sequenced after all isolated RNA was converted to cDNA. TCRdb's copy holds only in-frame clones and misses some; the assay was immunoSEQ multiplex PCR. This sample has 130,000 to 150,000 clones, with 6.5% to 8.5% found just once. Findings and caveats of the study: Type 1 diabetes patients showed fewer insertions and more deletions at VDJ junctions. TCRB CDR3s were moderately but significantly shorter in Type 1 diabetes patients in all four CD4+ subsets. Researchers cautioned that cDNA sequencing could over-represent cells with high TCR expression. Researchers reported that naive, central memory and Treg TCRB repertoires appeared more similar in patients than in healthy donors.

This clone turned up a few times. Its target is unknown. The sample carries other DNA sequences with the same CDR3. The specimen sequenced was central memory CD4+ T cells from blood. This clonotype originated in a woman younger than 45 in good health.

As DNA, the CDR3 is TGTGCCAGCAGCTCGACAGTGAACACTGAAGCTTTCTTT. Its protein is CASSSTVNTEAFF. The chain combines TRBV7-3 with TRBJ1-1; D is perhaps TRBD1 (5 bases). The germline gives CDR1 SGHTA, CDR2 FQGTGA. CDR3 length equals 13 residues. Trimming shortened V by 4 bases and J by 0 bases, and 6 bases separated the two germline ends.